This TCR beta chain was sequenced for a study of T cell responses to AZD1222 COVID-19 vaccine. Study at large: Analysis merged second doses at about 4 or about 12 weeks.

Remarks on this clone: What it binds is unknown.

Study-level results: Of the AZD1222 recipients, only five to seven were seropositive at baseline. Repertoire sampling occurred only after the peak T cell response. As reported, nearly half of all spike-specific TCRs target variant regions that are unmutated.

Germline CDR1 and CDR2: SGHTA and FQGNSA. The CDR3 is made up of 15 amino acids. V was trimmed by 0 bases and J by 2 bases, leaving 7 bases between them. TCRdb keeps only in-frame clones here, not all; method: immunoSEQ multiplex PCR. Of 100,000 or so clones in the sample, roughly nine tenths were seen once. The receptor's source is an adult in good health. The chain is built from TRBV7-2 and TRBJ2-2; D is ambiguous. This sample comprised peripheral blood, obtained on day 0 of AZD1222 vaccination. CDR3 sequence: CASSLAGLNTGELFF. CDR3 nucleotides: TGTGCCAGCAGCTTAGCTGGCCTTAACACCGGGGAGCTGTTTTTT.